A single sample gave rise to the 16 T cell receptor beta chains below, sequenced in a study of T cells expressing NK-cell markers. TCRdb reanalyzed the 5' RACE reads and collapses them to one entry per CDR3 protein, without DNA. Its listing shows around 470,000 distinct CDR3 sequences. Sequenced: blood T cells: a sorted CD56 or NKG2C T cell subset, CD4+ or CD8+ T cells, or bulk PBMC T cells (not recorded which). These TCRs come from a woman aged 45-59 years in good health.

V is TRBV28 and J is TRBJ2-1; the D call from TCRdb, TRBD1, cannot be confirmed without DNA. Per germline, CDR1 MDHEN and CDR2 SYDVKM. The CDR3 extends over 15 amino acids. The CDR3 sequence: CASSPSGAGPNEQFF.

The chain is built from TRBV10-2 and TRBJ2-3; the D call from TCRdb, TRBD2, cannot be confirmed without DNA. Germline loops: CDR1 WSHSY, CDR2 SAAADI. The CDR3 is 15 amino acids. The CDR3 region is CASSETSGSTDTQYF.

V is TRBV10-3 and J is TRBJ1-2. This CDR3 has 13 amino acids. Germline V gene lookup returns CDR1 ENHRY and CDR2 SYGVKD. The CDR3 reads CAISLGGDYGYTF.

The chain has TRBV5-1 and TRBJ1-2; the D gene TCRdb calls, TRBD1, cannot be checked with no DNA. This CDR3 comprises 12 residues. Germline V gene data show CDR1 as SGHRS and CDR2 as YFSETQ. CDR3 loop: CASSQGAKGYTF.

The CDR3 here is CASSLKTLDRGVGKTQYF. The chain couples TRBV7-6 to TRBJ2-5; TCRdb's D gene call, TRBD1, goes unchecked for lack of DNA. Germline V lookup: CDR1 SGHVS, CDR2 FNYEAQ. The length of the CDR3 is 18 residues.

The chain combines TRBV28 with TRBJ2-6; lacking DNA, the TRBD1 call made by TCRdb goes unchecked. The CDR3 sequence is 18 residues long. The germline V gene has CDR1 MDHEN and CDR2 SYDVKM. CDR3 amino acids: CASGLSGQGASGANVLTF.

The chain couples TRBV28 to TRBJ2-5; TCRdb names TRBD1, which stays unverified in the absence of DNA. CDR1 MDHEN and CDR2 SYDVKM come from the germline V gene. This CDR3 is 13 amino acids long. The CDR3 protein is CASRTGGEETQYF.

The chain joins TRBV12-3 or TRBV12-4 to TRBJ1-1; TCRdb's D gene call, TRBD1, goes unchecked for lack of DNA. This CDR3 comprises 14 residues. The CDR3 here is CASSSPRTLTEAFF.

V and J are TRBV5-1 and TRBJ2-7; no DNA is available, so the TRBD2 call from TCRdb remains unchecked. CDR1 is SGHRS, CDR2 YFSETQ, per germline. The CDR3 length is 14 residues. CDR3 in amino acids: CASSLPGTEGEQYF.

V usage is TRBV3-1 and J usage is TRBJ2-3; TCRdb returns TRBD2, unconfirmable since there is no DNA. This CDR3 is 15 amino acids long. Germline assignment: CDR1 LGHDT and CDR2 YNNKEL (reference sequence). The chain's CDR3 is CASSQRRERGDTQYF.

The chain is built from TRBV4-2 and TRBJ1-1. The CDR3 contains 15 residues. Germline V lookup: CDR1 LGHNA, CDR2 YNFKEQ. The CDR3 protein is CASSQEYPADAEAFF.

The chain joins TRBV30 to TRBJ2-1. The CDR3 loop spans 13 amino acids. Germline V gives CDR1 GTSNPN, CDR2 SVGIG (reference sequence). The CDR3 here is CAWTGVVDNEQFF.

This rearrangement joins TRBV12-3 or TRBV12-4 to TRBJ2-3; TCRdb proposes TRBD1, but this gene call is untestable without DNA. This CDR3 spans 15 amino acids. The CDR3 region is CASSGVQVATDTQYF.

The rearrangement uses TRBV18 and TRBJ2-7; absent DNA, TCRdb's TRBD1 call cannot be checked. The CDR3 is made up of 14 amino acids. Germline CDR1 and CDR2: KGHSH and LQKENI. Here the CDR3 reads CASSPPAGTGEQYF.

The chain carries TRBV4-1 and TRBJ2-5. The CDR3 has 14 residues. Germline CDR1 is MGHRA and CDR2 is YSYEKL. This CDR3 is CASSQASEQETQYF.

The chain combines TRBV24-1 with TRBJ2-4; lacking DNA, the TRBD1 call made by TCRdb goes unchecked. The CDR3 sequence is 14 residues long. Germline CDR1 and CDR2: KGHDR and SFDVKD. The CDR3 loop reads CATRRTVAKNIQYF.